These 2 T cell receptor beta chains came from one sample sequenced in a study of shared clonotypes between healthy human individuals. Some clones are missing from TCRdb's copy, which holds only in-frame ones; the method was immunoSEQ multiplex PCR. Of about 1.5 million clones in the sample, 95% to 99% were seen once. Specimen: naive CD4+ T cells sorted from blood. Subset described: CD45RA+ positively selected. Receptors originate from a young man in good health.

In this sample, this clone turned up once. This chain joins TRBV2 and TRBJ2-1; no clear D. The germline V gene has CDR1 SNHLY and CDR2 FYNNEI. The CDR3 consists of 17 residues. Trimming removed 0 bases at V and 0 bases at J, with 12 bases between. The CDR3 is CASSEALLASSYNEQFF. CDR3 sequence (DNA): TGTGCCAGCAGTGAAGCGCTTCTGGCGAGCTCCTACAATGAGCAGTTCTTC.

This rearrangement joins TRBV4-3 to TRBJ2-1; TRBD2 might be the D (6 bases). Germline V lookup: CDR1 LGHNA, CDR2 YSLEER. Trimming left V 9 bases short and J 11 bases short, with 29 bases between. The CDR3 loop spans 16 amino acids. The chain's CDR3 is CASSLGSGTPLLKQFF. Here the CDR3 DNA reads TGCGCCAGTTCCCTTGGGTCGGGGACTCCCCTGTTGAAGCAGTTCTTC.